Listed below are T cell receptor beta chains from one sample, sequenced in a study of T cells in Graves' hyperthyroidism and ophthalmopathy. TCRdb reprocessed the multiplex PCR reads with MiXCR, giving one entry per CDR3 protein. The table has 500,000 to 750,000 distinct CDR3 sequences, around 46% seen once. Sequenced material: peripheral blood or thyroid tissue (not recorded which). These receptors were obtained from a woman under 30 with Graves' hyperthyroidism. The CDR3 runs from the conserved cysteine through the conserved F or W. The D gene is left open where the match is weak. The size field is filled for only some rows; it gives once, few, many or a size class.

V	J	size	D	CDR3	DNA
TRBV29-1	TRBJ2-7	many	TRBD1	CSVVRDRGYEQYF	TGCAGCGTTGTCCGGGACAGGGGCTACGAGCAGTACTTC
TRBV6-5	TRBJ1-5	many	.	CASGVWPQHF	TGTGCCAGCGGGGTTTGGCCCCAGCATTTT
TRBV7-3	TRBJ2-2	.	.	CASSFQDGELFF	TGTGCCAGCAGCTTCCAGGACGGGGAGCTGTTTTTT
TRBV25-1	TRBJ2-2	many	TRBD2	CASSALGLAGPNTGELFF	TGTGCCAGCAGTGCCTTGGGACTAGCGGGCCCTAACACCGGGGAGCTGTTTTTT
TRBV4-2	TRBJ2-2	.	.	CASSQDAPTGELFF	TGTGCCAGCAGCCAAGACGCTCCTACCGGGGAGCTGTTTTTT
TRBV10-3	TRBJ2-5	.	TRBD2	CAISSSGQETQYF	TGTGCCATCAGTTCTAGCGGCCAAGAGACCCAGTACTTC
TRBV12-3/TRBV12-4	TRBJ2-5	many	TRBD2	CASSSLAETQETQYF	TGTGCCAGCAGTTCTCTAGCGGAAACGCAAGAGACCCAGTACTTC
TRBV19	TRBJ1-5	few	TRBD1	CASSIRTGPINQPQHF	TGTGCCAGTAGTATACGGACAGGGCCCATCAATCAGCCCCAGCATTTT
TRBV2	TRBJ2-1	few	TRBD2	CASSVSSGRAEQFF	TGTGCCAGCAGTGTATCTAGCGGGAGGGCTGAGCAGTTCTTC
TRBV2	TRBJ2-1	once	TRBD2	CATAGTSGYNEQFF	TGTGCCACAGCCGGGACTAGCGGCTACAATGAGCAGTTCTTC
TRBV20-1	TRBJ2-1	once	TRBD1	CSARAAGGYNEQFF	TGCAGTGCTAGGGCGGCAGGGGGCTACAATGAGCAGTTCTTC